This TCR beta chain originates from a study of blood T cell repertoires in COVID-19. Trimming removed 2 bases at V and 6 bases at J, with 8 bases between. The CDR3 consists of 13 residues. The germline gives CDR1 SGHVS, CDR2 FNYEAQ. Assay used: immunoSEQ multiplex PCR; TCRdb lists only in-frame clones, some missing. The table records roughly 190,000 clones, 75% to 90% of them present only once. The receptor was derived from a man aged 55 to 70 with acute or convalescent COVID-19. The specimen sequenced was peripheral blood. This chain links TRBV7-6 with TRBJ2-1, with D possibly TRBD1 on 5 matching bases. CDR3 sequence reads: CASSLRGSNEQFF. CDR3 DNA: TGTGCCAGCAGCTTAAGGGGTTCCAATGAGCAGTTCTTC.